This entry lists 16 T cell receptor beta chains sequenced from one sample in a study of blood T cells in healthy people across ages. Next came a second PCR, run for roughly 6 to 11 cycles, which used a sample-barcoded 5' primer along with a J-beta primer mix. One entry per CDR3 protein, called by TCRdb with MiXCR from the 5' RACE reads. This sample has hundreds of thousands of distinct CDR3 sequences, with roughly half found just once. Sequencing input: blood. These TCRs come from a woman aged 80 or over in good health.

The chain combines TRBV7-9 with TRBJ2-7, with D possibly TRBD1 on 5 matching bases. The CDR3 runs 14 residues. Germline-derived CDR1 and CDR2 are SEHNR and FQNEAQ (reference sequence). Trimming took 4 bases from V and 1 from J, leaving 11 bases between them. The CDR3 sequence is CASSSTTVSYEQYF. CDR3 nucleotides: TGTGCCAGCAGCTCGACGACAGTTTCCTACGAGCAGTACTTC.

With regard to this clonotype: A much larger clone is a single base away; this may be a read error. The V gene is TRBV5-1, the J gene TRBJ2-3, with D possibly matching TRBD2 (6 bases). Germline loops: CDR1 SGHRS, CDR2 YFSETQ. Trimming cost V 4 bases and J 5 bases, with 20 bases left between them. This CDR3 is built from 16 residues. CDR3 in DNA: TGCGCCAGCAGCGTACGGACTATGAGTCCCGGAGATACGCAGTATTTT. As protein: CASSVRTMSPGDTQYF.

Worth noting for this clonotype: At one end the junction does not follow the germline gene, possibly because of a read error. DNA for the CDR3: TGTGCCAGCAGCAACAGGAATTCACCCCCCCACTTT. Its protein is CASSNRNSPPHF. The chain carries TRBV3-1 and TRBJ1-6; tentative D call: TRBD1 (5 bases). Per the germline V gene, CDR1 is LGHDT and CDR2 is YNNKEL (reference sequence). CDR3 length: 12 amino acids.

Ten or more counts support this clonotype. The rearrangement joins TRBV29-1 to TRBJ2-3; D not certain. V shed 7 bases and J shed 1 base, with 12 bases lying between them. This CDR3 spans 13 amino acids. In germline, CDR1 is SQVTM, CDR2 ANQGSEA. CDR3 in amino acids: CSADEAGTDTQYF. Here the CDR3 DNA reads TGCAGCGCTGACGAGGCCGGCACAGATACGCAGTATTTT.

As concerns this clonotype: A clone one base away is much larger, so this may be a read error. The chain links TRBV6-6 to TRBJ1-3; 7 nucleotides match TRBD1. The CDR3 extends over 16 amino acids. Germline loops: CDR1 MNHNY, CDR2 SVGAGI (reference sequence). In DNA, the CDR3 is TGTGCCGGCAGTTACCGACAGGGCTTCTCTGGAAACACCATATATTTT. Translated, it gives CAGSYRQGFSGNTIYF.

The chain combines TRBV14 with TRBJ2-7, with D tentatively TRBD2 (6 bases). The V gene lost 7 bases and the J gene lost 9 bases, with 16 bases spanning the gap. Per germline, CDR1 SGHDN and CDR2 FVKESK. The CDR3 runs to 12 residues. This CDR3 is CASILSREVQYF. The CDR3 DNA follows: TGTGCCAGCATCCTAAGTAGGGAGGTGCAGTACTTC.

This clonotype was picked up many times. The J gene is TRBJ2-1, the V gene TRBV24-1; D unresolved. This CDR3 is 17 amino acids long. The V end was cut by 3 bases, the J end by 0 bases, with 14 bases between. Germline values: CDR1 KGHDR, CDR2 SFDVKD. The DNA for the CDR3 is TGTGCCACCAGTGATCCAAACCCTTGGAGCTCCTACAATGAGCAGTTCTTC. Its protein is CATSDPNPWSSYNEQFF.

The chain's CDR3 is CSAIWSSYNEQYF. The CDR3 DNA sequence: TGCAGTGCTATATGGAGCTCCTACAATGAGCAGTACTTC. The chain joins TRBV20-1 to TRBJ2-1; the D is unclear. The J call may be mistaken, given a closer DNA end match to TRBJ2-7. CDR3 length equals 13 residues. Germline loops: CDR1 DFQATT, CDR2 SNEGSKA (reference sequence).

This clonotype was recorded many times. The V and J genes are TRBV3-1 and TRBJ2-7; no clear D. Germline assignment: CDR1 LGHDT and CDR2 YNNKEL (reference sequence). There are 17 residues in the CDR3. Between the trimmed V and J ends, which lost 0 bases and 2 bases, there was a span of 17 bases. As DNA, the CDR3 is TGTGCCAGCAGCCAAGATCTTAATTGGCAGGATACCTACGAGCAGTACTTC. Residues: CASSQDLNWQDTYEQYF.

The sample holds many counts of this clonotype. V usage is TRBV12-3 or TRBV12-4 and J usage is TRBJ1-4; D might be TRBD1 (5 bases). The CDR3 is 15 amino acids. The ends were cut back, 4 bases at V and 9 bases at J, with 18 bases in the middle. The CDR3 loop reads CASSSRDLRTKKLFF. The CDR3 bases are TGTGCCAGCAGTTCCCGGGACCTTCGAACGAAAAAACTGTTTTTT.

The sample holds a few counts of this clonotype. This chain connects TRBV20-1 to TRBJ2-1; no clear D. Trimming removed 6 bases from V and 5 bases from J, with 14 bases in between. CDR1 is DFQATT, CDR2 SNEGSKA, per germline (reference sequence). The CDR3 consists of 13 residues. The CDR3 loop is CSAPVHWNNEQFF. CDR3 coding DNA: TGCAGTGCCCCTGTGCACTGGAACAATGAGCAGTTCTTC.

The J gene is TRBJ1-4, the V gene TRBV20-1; a possible D gene is TRBD1 (5 bases). The V gene's germline CDR1 is DFQATT and CDR2 SNEGSKA (reference sequence). V lost 0 bases and J 7 bases, leaving 15 bases between the germline ends. The CDR3 loop spans 15 amino acids. The CDR3 sequence is CSAREWDYEGEKLFF. CDR3 sequence (DNA): TGCAGTGCTAGAGAATGGGACTACGAGGGTGAAAAACTGTTTTTT.

This clonotype was seen repeatedly, ten times or more. V is TRBV4-2 and J is TRBJ2-7, with TRBD2 identical over 9 bases. J lost 6 bases, V lost 5 bases, and 8 bases had no gene match. Germline CDR1 LGHNA, CDR2 YNFKEQ. The CDR3 sequence is 14 residues long. The CDR3 DNA reads TGTGCCAGCAGCGCTCCCGGGACTAGCTCCGAGCAGTACTTC. Amino acid sequence: CASSAPGTSSEQYF.

This clonotype turned up a few times. One end of the junction is discordant with germline, which a read error may explain. The DNA of the CDR3 is TGCAGTGCCAGAGACGGGAGAGAGGGGTTGGTCCAGCCCCAGCATTTT. Protein: CSARDGREGLVQPQHF. The rearrangement joins TRBV20-1 to TRBJ1-5; possible D gene TRBD1, 5 bases. Looked up from germline, CDR1 is DFQATT and CDR2 is SNEGSKA (reference sequence). The CDR3 consists of 16 residues.

The chain links TRBV5-6 to TRBJ1-4; D gene uncertain. CDR3 length: 14 amino acids. V was clipped by 2 bases and J by 5 bases, with 10 bases between them. CDR1 and CDR2 from the germline V gene are SGHDT and YYEEEE. The chain's CDR3 is CASSFGRMNEKLFF. Here the CDR3 DNA reads TGTGCCAGCAGCTTTGGTAGAATGAATGAAAAACTGTTTTTT.

The chain links TRBV10-3 to TRBJ2-3; the D gene could be TRBD1 or TRBD2 (6 bases each). The CDR3 contains 13 residues. The germline V gene has CDR1 ENHRY and CDR2 SYGVKD. Between the trimmed V and J ends, which lost 8 bases and 2 bases, there was a span of 11 bases. The CDR3 DNA follows: TGTGCCATCCGAGGGGGGTACACAGATACGCAGTATTTT. This translates into CAIRGGYTDTQYF.